These 3 T cell receptor beta chains were sequenced from one sample in a study of Ad26.COV2.S vaccination and SARS-CoV-2 variants. TCRdb keeps only in-frame clones here, not all; method: immunoSEQ multiplex PCR. The table shows about 680,000 clones, with around 89% occurring only once. Documented treatment: 15 to 20 received Ad26.COV2.S at low or high dose, single or two shots; about 5 received placebo; per-sample allocation not given. Samples came from day 63 after the first vaccine or placebo injection. Sample: peripheral blood, taken in a trial of Ad26.COV2.S vaccine versus placebo. These receptors originate from a person aged 18-65 years who received the Ad26.COV2.S COVID-19 vaccine or a placebo.

This clone was picked up one time. This sequence joins TRBV5-1 and TRBJ2-7; TRBD1 matches at 12 bases. The germline V gene encodes CDR1 SGHRS and CDR2 YFSETQ. The CDR3 is 14 amino acids. The J segment lost 9 bases and the V segment lost 0 bases, leaving 4 bases of the junction unmatched. CDR3 coding DNA: TGCGCCAGCAGCTTGGCCGGGACAGGGGGCGGGCAGTACTTC. Translated, it gives CASSLAGTGGGQYF.

The rearrangement uses TRBV7-8 and TRBJ2-5; 7 nucleotides align to TRBD2. In germline, CDR1 is SGHVS, CDR2 FQNEAQ. Losses at the gene ends were 10 bases for V and 5 bases for J; bases not matched to a gene: 16. This CDR3 region has 15 residues. For the CDR3, the DNA is TGTGCCACTTCTACCCTGGGCCGGGAGGTGGAGACCCAGTACTTC. Its translation: CATSTLGREVETQYF.

The rearrangement joins TRBV4-2 to TRBJ2-3, with 7 bases fitting TRBD2. CDR1 and CDR2 (germline): LGHNA, YNFKEQ. V trimming: 3 bases; J trimming: 5 bases; junction bases outside the gene matches: 14. This CDR3 has 17 amino acids. CDR3 sequence (DNA): TGTGCCAGCAGCCAGGACGGACTGACAACTAGCGAAGATACGCAGTATTTT. This encodes CASSQDGLTTSEDTQYF.